The sequence of this T cell receptor beta chain was determined in a study of cytomegalovirus exposure and HLA in healthy donors. Healthy bone marrow donors formed the donor group. V gave up 0 bases and J gave up 2 bases, with 11 bases separating them. CDR3 length: 15 residues. The germline V gene has CDR1 SGDLS and CDR2 YYNGEE. PCR used 60 Vbeta primers and 13 Jbeta primers. Repertoires were generated with immunoSEQ multiplex PCR, while TCRdb's copy carries only in-frame clones and drops some. The repertoire consists of 250,000 or so clones, with nearly 95% occurring once and the leading ten covering approximately 1.5%.

The genes are TRBV9 and TRBJ1-1, with D maybe TRBD1 (5 bases). This receptor was obtained from a girl aged 2-10 years in good health and CMV-seronegative. The sample was PBMCs. The CDR3 nucleotides are TGTGCCAGCAGCGTAGATTGGGGCCCAAACACTGAAGCTTTCTTT. It translates to CASSVDWGPNTEAFF.